A selection of T cell receptor beta chains follows, all from one sample in a study of control samples from healthy donors and cancer patients. Method: immunoSEQ multiplex PCR; TCRdb's copy keeps in-frame clones and lacks some. The clone table shows 150,000 to 200,000 clones, with the ten largest holding 2% to 2.5%. Material for sequencing was blood. The receptors shown here come from a woman in her 30s in good health. CDR3s include the opening cysteine and the closing phenylalanine or tryptophan. Each record gives: J gene, V gene, clone size, D gene, CDR3 DNA, CDR3 protein. A D gene is named only where the DNA matches it firmly. Size is stated for part of the rows, as once, few or many counts, or as a class when the clone is expanded.

j_call: TRBJ1-2
v_call: TRBV27
clone_size: NA
d_call: TRBD1
cdr3_nt: TGTGCCAGCAGTCTACTACAGGGGGAGTATGGCTACACCTTC
cdr3_aa: CASSLLQGEYGYTF

j_call: TRBJ1-5
v_call: TRBV28
clone_size: NA
d_call: NA
cdr3_nt: TGTGCCAGCAGTTTACTGGAGAATAGGTTTGGGAGCAATCAGCCCCAGCATTTT
cdr3_aa: CASSLLENRFGSNQPQHF

j_call: TRBJ1-6
v_call: TRBV6-5
clone_size: NA
d_call: NA
cdr3_nt: TGTGCCAGCAGGGAGGGGGACTGGGTTTCACCCCTCCACTTT
cdr3_aa: CASREGDWVSPLHF

j_call: TRBJ2-7
v_call: TRBV19
clone_size: NA
d_call: NA
cdr3_nt: TGTGCCAGTAGTATGGGAGTCCACGAGCAGTACTTC
cdr3_aa: CASSMGVHEQYF

j_call: TRBJ1-2
v_call: TRBV12-3/TRBV12-4
clone_size: medium-sized
d_call: NA
cdr3_nt: TGTGCCAGCAGACTAAACAGGGAGAGCACCTTC
cdr3_aa: CASRLNRESTF

j_call: TRBJ1-1
v_call: TRBV28
clone_size: NA
d_call: TRBD1
cdr3_nt: TGTGCCAGCAGTTTTGAAGGACAGGGCTTCACTGAAGCTTTCTTT
cdr3_aa: CASSFEGQGFTEAFF

j_call: TRBJ1-5
v_call: TRBV3-1/TRBV3-2
clone_size: NA
d_call: NA
cdr3_nt: TGTGCCAGCAGCCAAGAGAGCAGGAATCAGCCCCAGCATTTT
cdr3_aa: CASSQESRNQPQHF

j_call: TRBJ1-1
v_call: TRBV28
clone_size: NA
d_call: NA
cdr3_nt: TGTGCCCTTCTCCCCGGGGTGAACACTGAAGCTTTCTTT
cdr3_aa: CALLPGVNTEAFF

j_call: TRBJ1-4
v_call: TRBV7-9
clone_size: NA
d_call: NA
cdr3_nt: TGTGCCAGCAGCTTGAAGGGAAAACTGTTTTTT
cdr3_aa: CASSLKGKLFF

j_call: TRBJ1-2
v_call: TRBV6-1
clone_size: NA
d_call: NA
cdr3_nt: TGTGCCACCAAGGGGGATTATGGCTACACCTTC
cdr3_aa: CATKGDYGYTF

j_call: TRBJ1-2
v_call: TRBV29-1
clone_size: NA
d_call: NA
cdr3_nt: TGCAGCGTCTTATCGCGGGTAAGATATGGCTACACCTTC
cdr3_aa: CSVLSRVRYGYTF

j_call: TRBJ1-2
v_call: TRBV28
clone_size: NA
d_call: TRBD1
cdr3_nt: TGTGCCAGCAGATCAAGGGGGCTCGGCTACACCTTC
cdr3_aa: CASRSRGLGYTF

j_call: TRBJ1-1
v_call: TRBV7-9
clone_size: NA
d_call: TRBD1
cdr3_nt: TGTGCCAGCAGCGCCTTCGGACAGGGGCGGAGGACTGAAGCTTTCTTT
cdr3_aa: CASSAFGQGRRTEAFF

j_call: TRBJ1-2
v_call: TRBV7-9
clone_size: NA
d_call: NA
cdr3_nt: TGTACCAGCAGCTCTAGCGCAGCCGATTATGGCTACACCTTC
cdr3_aa: CTSSSSAADYGYTF

j_call: TRBJ1-4
v_call: TRBV10-3
clone_size: NA
d_call: TRBD1
cdr3_nt: TGTGCCATCCCGAGGGGTGGACAGGGGAATGAAAAACTGTTTTTT
cdr3_aa: CAIPRGGQGNEKLFF

j_call: TRBJ2-3
v_call: TRBV6-6
clone_size: NA
d_call: NA
cdr3_nt: TGTGCCAGCAGTTACATAGGGACAGATACGCAGTATTTT
cdr3_aa: CASSYIGTDTQYF